One T cell receptor beta chain is described in this entry. The data were obtained in a study of T cell changes during pregnancy in multiple sclerosis. The trim removed 4 bases at V and 1 base at J, leaving 5 bases unmatched. This CDR3 is built from 16 residues. Germline V gene sequence: CDR1 SGHNT, CDR2 YYREEE (reference sequence). Generated by immunoSEQ multiplex PCR, the TCRdb table keeps only in-frame clones and is missing some. Among some 60,000 clones, about nine tenths were seen once, and the ten largest hold over 3%. The source of this sequence is a female donor in good health, enrolled as a control in a pregnancy study. This chain uses TRBV5-4 with TRBJ2-3, with 11 nucleotides matching TRBD2. The sample in question was peripheral blood, obtained in the first trimester of pregnancy. This CDR3 is CASSPGLAVGTDTQYF. In nucleotides, the CDR3 is TGTGCCAGCAGCCCGGGACTAGCGGTGGGCACAGATACGCAGTATTTT.